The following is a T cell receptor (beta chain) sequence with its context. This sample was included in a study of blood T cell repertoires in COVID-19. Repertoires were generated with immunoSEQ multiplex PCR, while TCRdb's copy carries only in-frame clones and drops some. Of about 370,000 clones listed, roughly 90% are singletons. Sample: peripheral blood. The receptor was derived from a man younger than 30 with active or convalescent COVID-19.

For the CDR3, the DNA is TGTGCCAGCAGCTCGGGACAGGCATATCAGCCCCAGCATTTT. Protein: CASSSGQAYQPQHF. This chain connects TRBV7-2 to TRBJ1-5; 8 bases map to TRBD1. The J segment lost 5 bases and the V segment lost 4 bases, leaving 4 bases of the junction unmatched. The germline V gene has CDR1 SGHTA and CDR2 FQGNSA. CDR3 length equals 14 residues.